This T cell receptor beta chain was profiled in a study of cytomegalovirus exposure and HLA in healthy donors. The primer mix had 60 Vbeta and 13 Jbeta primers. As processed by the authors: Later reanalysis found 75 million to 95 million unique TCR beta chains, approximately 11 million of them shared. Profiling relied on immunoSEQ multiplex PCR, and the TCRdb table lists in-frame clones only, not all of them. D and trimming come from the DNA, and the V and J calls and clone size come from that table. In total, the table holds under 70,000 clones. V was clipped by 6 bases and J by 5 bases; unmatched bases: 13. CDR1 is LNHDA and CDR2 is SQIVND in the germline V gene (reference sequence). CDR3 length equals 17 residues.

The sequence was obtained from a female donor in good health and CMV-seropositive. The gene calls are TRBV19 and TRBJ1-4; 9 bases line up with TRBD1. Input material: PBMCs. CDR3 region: CASREGQGSVRNEKLFF. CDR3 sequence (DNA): TGTGCCAGTAGAGAGGGACAGGGATCGGTCCGAAATGAAAAACTGTTTTTT.